This T cell receptor beta chain was sequenced during a study of blood T cell repertoires in COVID-19. CDR1 is KGHDR and CDR2 is SFDVKD in the germline V gene. Trimming pared 2 bases from V and 6 bases from J, leaving 18 bases between. The CDR3 totals 16 residues. Authors' methods: Reference gene primer amplification gave nucleated cell count estimates. Libraries were prepared by immunoSEQ multiplex PCR; TCRdb keeps only in-frame clonotypes and omits some of them. V and J calls and clone size are those listed in that table; D and trimming were worked out from the DNA. The table records approximately 250,000 clones, about 87% of them present only once.

The chain has TRBV24-1 and TRBJ1-2; TRBD1 is a possible D gene (6 bases). This sequence was found in a human donor in a cohort sampled during active COVID-19. Sequences were obtained from peripheral blood. CDR3 sequence reads: CATSDSSRSRGHGYTF. The CDR3 DNA is TGTGCCACCAGTGATTCGTCAAGGTCCAGGGGTCATGGCTACACCTTC.